One T cell receptor (beta chain) is described in this entry. Its cognate antigen has yet to be identified. The read ends 3 residues before the CDR3 terminus; that terminus is restored from the germline J gene. This sample stems from a study of T cells in women clearing cervical HPV infection (dated by TCRdb to the late 2010s). Study-wide context: Cases were some 24 women with histologically confirmed HPV16-related CIN3 or worse, including 2 invasive cancers. Cases were matched to controls by age within five years and by the year the sample was collected. Blood from cases was collected at the visit at which the lesion was first identified, whereas blood from controls was collected once infection was no longer detected. HLA typing was available for only a few women, so HLA type could not be excluded as a confounder. Among cases, blood sampling came a median of roughly 150 days after lesion detection, with an interquartile range of about 80 to 230 days. In the parent cohort, more than 8,500 women aged 18 or older were enrolled in Guanacaste, Costa Rica, during about 1992 to 1994 and then followed for approximately 7 years. Controls were 25 or so women whose single incident HPV16 infection cleared within 12 months without precancer or cancer developing. Nested within Costa Rica's Guanacaste HPV Natural History Study, an exploratory proof-of-principle case-control study compared TCR repertoires across cervical HPV16 outcomes. Cases had a median age of approximately 35 years compared with 37 to 40 for controls, and baseline characteristics showed no significant differences between the groups. Five blinded duplicates per group were added as quality controls, so that approximately 60 samples were obtained: around 50 participants and some 10 replicates.

Here is what the overall study found, with its caveats: TCR repertoire richness was significantly higher in CIN3+ cases than in controls across sequencing depths, while evenness did not differ. Random forest classifiers combining richness and V gene abundances distinguished cases from controls with an estimated AUC of 0.7 to 0.85. Because the number of T cells per sample was unknown, the richness differences could reflect varying T-cell content rather than repertoire biology. Whether associations preceded infection or resulted from infection could not be shown with the cross-sectional design, and effector/memory subsets and HPV-specific T cells were not isolated. TRBV6-7 relative abundance was lower in cases than in controls (around 0.11% versus 0.16%; Bonferroni P = 0.0008).

Every participant had a single incident cervical HPV16 infection, and women with prevalent HPV16 infections were excluded. Cervical HPV DNA was detected with MY09/MY11 PCR, and genotyping was done with dot-blot hybridization. Approximately 15 mL of heparinized blood was centrifuged, after which the buffy coat was aliquoted, frozen at -30 degrees C, and then stored at -80 degrees C. Genomic DNA was extracted from buffy coat specimens using QIAGEN kits. The immunoSEQ assay used multiplex PCR to amplify TCR beta CDR3 regions from an average of approximately 1,200 ng of genomic DNA per sample. The assay corrected primer bias using a complete synthetic TCR repertoire to establish an amplification baseline. The amplicons were sequenced using the Illumina platform. In the original analysis: Sequence errors were corrected by clustering with frequency ratios and a modified nearest-neighbor algorithm, and the sequences were then analyzed in the immunoSEQ Analyzer using IMGT gene definitions. At each rarefaction depth, TCR richness and evenness were averaged across 20 rarefaction repeats, and samples with fewer sequences than that depth were excluded. Wilcoxon rank sum tests with FDR correction were used to compare relative abundances of V, D and J genes between the groups. An intraclass correlation of roughly 95% for TCR richness and an average of around 82% across some 66 gene segments were obtained from the blinded duplicates. The table was pulled from immuneACCESS by TCRdb, which kept in-frame rearrangements only. Such tables lose some clones; where checked, under half of the loss comes from unresolved V genes, and the rest has no known cause. V, J and clone size were drawn from that table, and D and trimming were deduced from the DNA. The sample's own table lists just over 20,000 clones. Of the sample, around 5.2% falls within the top ten clones.

V lost 0 bases and J lost 2 bases, and the count of bases not matched to a germline gene is 4. The CDR3, cysteine through phenylalanine, is 18 amino acids long. Sequencing covers 45 bases of the CDR3, shown here with the frame starting at base 1. The germline V gene sets CDR1 to MGHRA and CDR2 to YSYEKL. The rearranged chain carries TRBV4-1 and TRBJ2-3, with 14 middle bases fitting TRBD2. Material for sequencing was blood buffy coat. The sequence was collected from a woman between 18 and 69 years old with a cervical HPV16 infection that either progressed to CIN3+ or cleared (not recorded which). The covered CDR3 bases are TGCGCCAGCAGCCAAGAAGGGACTAGCGGGGGAATCACAGATACG. It codes for CASSQEGTSGGITDT. The CDR3, in full, reads CASSQEGTSGGITDTQYF.